Each of the 15 T cell receptor beta chains below was sequenced from the same sample in a study of T cells in Graves' hyperthyroidism and ophthalmopathy. The TCR beta CDR3 regions underwent amplification using RNA transcripts as the source. First-round RT-PCR targeting the TCR CDR3 was performed with the HTBI primer set. TCRdb re-analysed the multiplex PCR reads in MiXCR, keeping a single row per CDR3 protein. The sample shows about 290,000 distinct CDR3 sequences, approximately 18% of them seen only once. The sample comprised blood. These receptors came from a man aged 50 to 59 with Graves' ophthalmopathy.

This clonotype was seen more than once but under ten times. The chain combines TRBV5-6 with TRBJ2-7; D is unresolved. Germline CDR1 and CDR2: SGHDT and YYEEEE. Trimming cost V 0 bases and J 7 bases, with 11 bases left between them. CDR3 length equals 13 residues. The CDR3 nucleotides read TGTGCCAGCAGCTTGGCCTCGCTTGAAGAGCAGTACTTC. It yields the protein CASSLASLEEQYF.

V is TRBV9 and J is TRBJ2-7; the match to TRBD1 covers 8 bases. Germline V gives CDR1 SGDLS, CDR2 YYNGEE. Losses at the gene ends were 4 bases for V and 0 bases for J; bases not matched to a gene: 6. The CDR3 consists of 15 residues. The CDR3 loop reads CASSQGASASYEQYF. CDR3 nucleotides: TGTGCCAGCAGCCAGGGGGCTAGCGCCTCCTACGAGCAGTACTTC.

This sequence joins TRBV12-5 and TRBJ2-3, with 7 bases aligning to TRBD2. The CDR3 spans 16 residues. Germline values: CDR1 LGHNT, CDR2 FRNRAP. V trimming: 0 bases; J trimming: 4 bases; junction bases outside the gene matches: 7. For the CDR3, the DNA is TGTGCTAGTGGTTTGGTACTAGGACTAGTCGCAGATACGCAGTATTTT. This codes for CASGLVLGLVADTQYF.

This clonotype was detected a few times. The chain uses TRBV28 and TRBJ1-5; D gene unclear. The CDR3 has 12 amino acids. The V gene's germline CDR1 is MDHEN and CDR2 SYDVKM. Trimming removed 2 bases at V and 7 bases at J, with 6 bases between. CDR3: CASSLLWQPQHF. As DNA, the CDR3 is TGTGCCAGCAGTTTACTTTGGCAGCCCCAGCATTTT.

This clonotype was detected many times. The chain carries TRBV2 and TRBJ2-1; 14 nucleotides align to TRBD2. J lost 9 bases, V lost 3 bases, and 10 bases had no gene match. Germline V gene lookup returns CDR1 SNHLY and CDR2 FYNNEI. The CDR3 has 17 residues. The CDR3 loop reads CASSDLAMGLAGVEQFF. The DNA of the CDR3 is TGTGCCAGCAGTGATCTAGCTATGGGACTAGCGGGAGTTGAGCAGTTCTTC.

This clonotype was seen repeatedly, ten times or more. CDR3 DNA sequence: TGTGCCAGTTCTAGCGGAACATACGAGCAGTACTTC. Translating it yields CASSSGTYEQYF. V and J are TRBV28 and TRBJ2-7; 7 nucleotides agree with TRBD2. The CDR3 sequence is 12 residues long. V was clipped by 9 bases and J by 4 bases; unmatched bases: 6. Germline V gene sequence: CDR1 MDHEN, CDR2 SYDVKM.

This clonotype was seen many times. The chain links TRBV7-2 to TRBJ2-5, with D unclear. This CDR3 has 14 amino acids. Germline CDR1 is SGHTA and CDR2 is FQGNSA. V was cut by 1 base and J by 7 bases, with 13 bases left in between. CDR3: CASSLEPQSATQYF. Written as DNA, the CDR3 is TGTGCCAGCAGCTTAGAGCCTCAATCGGCGACCCAGTACTTC. The variable domain in full, with the rest retrieved from reference TRBV7-2 and TRBJ2-5, is GAGVSQSPSNKVTEKGKDVELRCDPISGHTALYWYRQSLGQGLEFLIYFQGNSAPDKSGLPSDRFSAERTGGSVSTLTIQRTQQEDSAVYLCASSLEPQSATQYFGPGTRLLVL.

The chain has TRBV20-1 and TRBJ2-7; 12 bases fit TRBD2. V was pared by 0 bases and J by 4 bases, with 13 bases of the junction left unmatched. CDR1 and CDR2 from the germline V gene are DFQATT and SNEGSKA (reference sequence). This CDR3 is 18 amino acids long. This chain's CDR3 is CSARDTGLAGIPPYEQYF. In nucleotides, the CDR3 is TGCAGTGCTAGAGATACAGGACTAGCGGGGATACCCCCTTACGAGCAGTACTTC.

This clonotype has a count of ten or more. This chain connects TRBV28 to TRBJ2-7, with D possibly being TRBD2 (5 bases). The CDR3 consists of 15 residues. V lost 1 base to trimming and J lost 4 bases, with 14 bases between them. Germline assignment: CDR1 MDHEN and CDR2 SYDVKM. CDR3 nucleotides: TGTGCCAGCAGTTTATATCCGACGGGAAGGTACGAGCAGTACTTC. Protein: CASSLYPTGRYEQYF.

This clonotype has at least ten counts. V and J are TRBV2 and TRBJ1-5; D ambiguous. The germline CDR1 and CDR2 sequences are SNHLY and FYNNEI. There are 13 residues in the CDR3. V gave up 1 base and J gave up 6 bases, with 7 bases separating them. The CDR3 loop is CASSEDGVQPQHF. In nucleotides, the CDR3 is TGTGCCAGCAGTGAAGATGGCGTTCAGCCCCAGCATTTT.

This clonotype was seen ten or more times. The chain is built from TRBV5-1 and TRBJ2-7, with D perhaps TRBD2 (5 bases). The CDR3 totals 14 residues. Germline CDR1 is SGHRS and CDR2 is YFSETQ. Trimming removed 3 bases from V and 3 bases from J, with 13 bases in between. Here the CDR3 reads CASSSLAGGYEQYF. CDR3 in DNA: TGCGCCAGCAGCTCCCTTGCGGGCGGCTACGAGCAGTACTTC.

The chain recombines TRBV6-1 with TRBJ1-5, with TRBD1 identical over 10 bases. CDR3 length: 15 residues. The V gene end was trimmed by 6 bases and the J gene end by 2 bases; junction bases not matched to a gene: 4. The germline CDR1 and CDR2 sequences are MNHNS and SASEGT. CDR3 in amino acids: CASRVGTGGNQPQHF. In DNA, the CDR3 is TGTGCCAGCAGGGTAGGGACAGGGGGCAATCAGCCCCAGCATTTT.

Many counts were recorded for this clonotype. The chain carries TRBV5-1 and TRBJ2-7; D perhaps matches TRBD2 (6 bases). This CDR3 spans 15 amino acids. The V and J ends lost 0 bases and 3 bases respectively, with 13 bases between them. CDR1 SGHRS and CDR2 YFSETQ come from the germline V gene. The CDR3 DNA reads TGCGCCAGCAGCTTGGTAACGAACGGGGGCTACGAGCAGTACTTC. It yields the protein CASSLVTNGGYEQYF.

The V call is TRBV15, the J call TRBJ2-5, with 9 bases identical to TRBD2. This CDR3 is 13 amino acids long. Trimming at V came to 9 bases and at J to 2 bases, leaving 4 bases not matched to a gene. Germline V gives CDR1 LNHNV, CDR2 YYDKDF (reference sequence). CDR3 nucleotide sequence: TGTGCCACTCTGGCGGGAGGGCAAGAGACCCAGTACTTC. It yields the protein CATLAGGQETQYF. Full variable domain (rest looked up from reference TRBV15 and TRBJ2-5): DAMVIQNPRYQVTQFGKPVTLSCSQTLNHNVMYWYQQKSSQAPKLLFHYYDKDFNNEADTPDNFQSRRPNTSFCFLDIRSPGLGDTAMYLCATLAGGQETQYFGPGTRLLVL.

This clonotype was picked up a small number of times. The chain links TRBV12-3 or TRBV12-4 to TRBJ1-6, with 7 bases identical to TRBD1. CDR3 length: 14 amino acids. V shed 6 bases, J shed 8 bases, and the junction held 7 bases outside the gene matches. Here the CDR3 reads CASRSTGMDSPLHF. The CDR3 DNA follows: TGTGCCAGCAGGTCGACAGGGATGGATTCACCCCTCCACTTT.